These T cell receptor beta chains were read from a single sample in a study of OX40 agonist ivuxolimab in advanced cancers. Data came from immunoSEQ multiplex PCR; TCRdb stores just in-frame clones and leaves some out. The sample comprises around 35,000 clones, approximately 80% of which are singletons, and under 1.5% rests with the top ten. Material: CD4+ or CD8+ T cells sorted from blood, obtained in a trial of the OX40 agonist ivuxolimab. The source of these receptors is an adult with an advanced solid tumor such as melanoma, head and neck, liver or kidney cancer. CDR3s leave out the opening cysteine and the closing phenylalanine or tryptophan. The listing skips clone size in some rows; elsewhere it reads once, few, many or a size class.

clone_size: -; j_call: TRBJ2-7; v_call: TRBV18; cdr3_aa: ASSPGGPYEQY
clone_size: once; j_call: TRBJ1-1; v_call: TRBV7-8; cdr3_aa: ASSLAQEFDEAF
clone_size: -; j_call: TRBJ1-1; v_call: TRBV5-6; cdr3_aa: ASSLDTGNSAEAF
clone_size: -; j_call: TRBJ2-7; v_call: TRBV18; cdr3_aa: ASSPMGQVTYEQY
clone_size: -; j_call: TRBJ2-1; v_call: TRBV11-1; cdr3_aa: ASSKDRVDEQF
clone_size: few; j_call: TRBJ1-5; v_call: TRBV7-9; cdr3_aa: ASSLEEGAGNQPQH
clone_size: -; j_call: TRBJ1-5; v_call: TRBV7-2; cdr3_aa: ASSLAPTGNQPQH
clone_size: -; j_call: TRBJ2-7; v_call: TRBV5-1; cdr3_aa: ASSLAVVPYEQY
clone_size: few; j_call: TRBJ2-7; v_call: TRBV9; cdr3_aa: ASSVRGTGADEQY
clone_size: -; j_call: TRBJ1-1; v_call: TRBV4-1; cdr3_aa: ASSQENHGTEAF
clone_size: -; j_call: TRBJ1-2; v_call: TRBV5-1; cdr3_aa: ASSPTGDAYGYT
clone_size: -; j_call: TRBJ1-6; v_call: TRBV7-3; cdr3_aa: ASSLRADSQDSPLH
clone_size: few; j_call: TRBJ1-1; v_call: TRBV9; cdr3_aa: ASSLREGEHTEAF
clone_size: -; j_call: TRBJ1-2; v_call: TRBV5-6; cdr3_aa: ASSPDRAYGYT
clone_size: -; j_call: TRBJ1-5; v_call: TRBV6-5; cdr3_aa: ASSLTGDQPQH
clone_size: -; j_call: TRBJ2-1; v_call: TRBV10-3; cdr3_aa: AISELANEQF
clone_size: -; j_call: TRBJ2-7; v_call: TRBV5-1; cdr3_aa: ASSLDWGAYEQY
clone_size: -; j_call: TRBJ1-4; v_call: TRBV5-1; cdr3_aa: ASRPGQTFFITNEKLF
clone_size: -; j_call: TRBJ2-1; v_call: TRBV7-6; cdr3_aa: ASSLAQGDEQF
clone_size: -; j_call: TRBJ2-1; v_call: TRBV30; cdr3_aa: AWSDGGSYNEQF